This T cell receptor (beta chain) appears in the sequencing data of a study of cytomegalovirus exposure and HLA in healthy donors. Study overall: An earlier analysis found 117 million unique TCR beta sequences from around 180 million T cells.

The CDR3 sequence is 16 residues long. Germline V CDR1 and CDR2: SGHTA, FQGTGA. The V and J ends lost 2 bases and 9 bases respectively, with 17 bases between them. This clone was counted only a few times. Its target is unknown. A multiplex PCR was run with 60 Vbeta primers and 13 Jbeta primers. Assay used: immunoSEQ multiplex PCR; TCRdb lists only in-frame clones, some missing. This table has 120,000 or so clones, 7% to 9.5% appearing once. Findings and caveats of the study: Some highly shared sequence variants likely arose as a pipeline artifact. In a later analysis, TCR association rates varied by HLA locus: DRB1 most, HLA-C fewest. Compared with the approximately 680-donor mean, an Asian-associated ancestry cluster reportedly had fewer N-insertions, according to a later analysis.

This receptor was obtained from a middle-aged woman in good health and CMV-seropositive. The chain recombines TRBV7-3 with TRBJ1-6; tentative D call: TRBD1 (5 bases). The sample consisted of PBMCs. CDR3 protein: CASSLDQRTSGSPLHF. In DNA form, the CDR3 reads TGTGCCAGCAGCTTAGATCAACGGACATCTGGTTCACCCCTCCACTTT.